These 27 T cell receptor beta chains originate from one sample sequenced in a study of cytomegalovirus exposure and HLA in healthy donors. The primer mix had 60 Vbeta and 13 Jbeta primers. Assay: immunoSEQ multiplex PCR; the TCRdb copy retains only in-frame clones and omits some. The sample gives some 120,000 clones, around two thirds of which show up once; roughly 9% is in the top ten. Input material: PBMCs. These receptors all come from a woman aged 40 to 55 in good health and CMV-seropositive.

The J gene is TRBJ2-7, the V gene TRBV30; D unclear. V lost 1 base and J 2 bases, leaving 6 bases between the germline ends. Looked up from germline, CDR1 is GTSNPN and CDR2 is SVGIG (reference sequence). This CDR3 contains 12 residues. Written as DNA, the CDR3 is TGTGCCTGGAGTGGGCTCGCCTACGAGCAGTACTTC. This encodes CAWSGLAYEQYF.

This clone was seen only a few times. The gene calls are TRBV19 and TRBJ2-1; TRBD2 matches at 7 bases. From germline, CDR1 is LNHDA and CDR2 SQIVND (reference sequence). This CDR3 region has 15 residues. The V segment lost 3 bases and the J segment 7 bases; nucleotides outside the gene matches: 9. The CDR3 here is CASSMWEGLRNEQFF. CDR3 coding DNA: TGTGCCAGTAGTATGTGGGAGGGCCTTCGGAATGAGCAGTTCTTC.

The chain combines TRBV7-3 with TRBJ1-1, with 8 bases that match TRBD1. Germline loops: CDR1 SGHTA, CDR2 FQGTGA. V was pared by 5 bases and J by 7 bases, with 6 bases of the junction left unmatched. The length of the CDR3 is 13 residues. Here the CDR3 reads CASSQGQEDEAFF. CDR3 sequence (DNA): TGTGCCAGCAGCCAGGGACAGGAGGATGAAGCTTTCTTT.

CDR3 loop: CASSQDGRLQPQHF. The CDR3 DNA reads as TGCGCCAGCAGCCAAGATGGGCGATTACAGCCCCAGCATTTT. The chain is built from TRBV4-3 and TRBJ1-5; D not resolved. Germline CDR1 is LGHNA and CDR2 is YSLEER. Trimming left V 0 bases short and J 7 bases short, with 10 bases between. This CDR3 is built from 14 residues.

The chain couples TRBV6-5 to TRBJ1-2; TRBD1 might be the D (6 bases). Looked up from germline, CDR1 is MNHEY and CDR2 is SVGAGI. The CDR3 loop spans 14 amino acids. Trimming shortened V by 3 bases and J by 6 bases, and 14 bases separated the two germline ends. Here the CDR3 DNA reads TGTGCCAGCAGTTATTACACAGGGAGTCATGGCTACACCTTC. Residues: CASSYYTGSHGYTF.

This chain connects TRBV7-3 to TRBJ2-1; 10 nucleotides agree with TRBD1. Trimming removed 0 bases from V and 6 bases from J; junction bases left unmatched: 5. Germline CDR1 is SGHTA and CDR2 is FQGTGA. There are 16 residues in the CDR3. CDR3 nucleotides: TGTGCCAGCAGCTTAACGAGACGGACAGGGGGCAATGAGCAGTTCTTC. Protein sequence: CASSLTRRTGGNEQFF.

V and J are TRBV2 and TRBJ1-2, with D possibly matching TRBD1 (5 bases). The CDR3 spans 15 residues. Deletions cut 1 base from V and 6 bases from J, with 15 bases between. The V gene's germline CDR1 is SNHLY and CDR2 FYNNEI. The CDR3: CASSEGLQVFDGYTF. The CDR3 bases are TGTGCCAGCAGTGAAGGTTTACAGGTTTTTGATGGCTACACCTTC. The full variable domain, in which reference TRBV2 and TRBJ1-2 provide the parts outside the CDR3, is EPEVTQTPSHQVTQMGQEVILRCVPISNHLYFYWYRQILGQKVEFLVSFYNNEISEKSEIFDDQFSVERPDGSNFTLKIRSTKLEDSAMYFCASSEGLQVFDGYTFGSGTRLTVV.

This clone was seen only a few times. CDR3 in DNA: TGCGCCAGCAGCAACCGGGTTCCAAATGAAAAACTGTTTTTT. Translated, it gives CASSNRVPNEKLFF. The gene calls are TRBV4-1 and TRBJ1-4; D uncertain. The V gene lost 5 bases and the J gene lost 5 bases, with 12 bases spanning the gap. The CDR3 extends over 14 amino acids. The germline CDR1 and CDR2 sequences are MGHRA and YSYEKL.

The chain uses TRBV5-4 and TRBJ2-1; D gene unclear. The germline V gene has CDR1 SGHNT and CDR2 YYREEE (reference sequence). This CDR3 has 16 amino acids. Trimming took 0 bases from V and 0 from J, leaving 10 bases between them. CDR3 loop: CASSLGGDSSYNEQFF. CDR3 sequence (DNA): TGTGCCAGCAGCTTGGGCGGAGATAGCTCCTACAATGAGCAGTTCTTC.

The chain is built from TRBV5-4 and TRBJ1-2; D uncertain. CDR1 and CDR2 (germline): SGHNT, YYREEE (reference sequence). This CDR3 is 13 amino acids long. Deletions cut 0 bases from V and 3 bases from J, with 6 bases between. The CDR3 here is CASSLAVYYGYTF. CDR3 coding DNA: TGTGCCAGCAGCTTGGCAGTTTACTATGGCTACACCTTC.

The chain combines TRBV27 with TRBJ2-5, with 8 bases fitting TRBD2. Looked up from germline, CDR1 is MNHEY and CDR2 is SMNVEV (reference sequence). The V gene end was trimmed by 3 bases and the J gene end by 5 bases; junction bases not matched to a gene: 5. The CDR3 extends over 14 amino acids. The CDR3 loop is CASSFRGGWETQYF. In DNA form, the CDR3 reads TGTGCCAGCAGTTTTCGGGGGGGTTGGGAGACCCAGTACTTC.

The V gene is TRBV27, the J gene TRBJ1-2, with TRBD1 identical over 7 bases. Germline loops: CDR1 MNHEY, CDR2 SMNVEV (reference sequence). The CDR3 covers 15 residues. Unmatched junction bases numbered 7, after V lost 0 bases and J lost 6 bases. CDR3: CASSLSGGTNDGYTF. CDR3 DNA sequence: TGTGCCAGCAGTTTATCAGGGGGCACGAACGATGGCTACACCTTC.

This clone was found a few times. The CDR3 DNA reads TGTGCCAGCAGTTTAATGCCGCCGGGTCAGCCCCAGCATTTT. It specifies CASSLMPPGQPQHF. V gene TRBV28 combines with J gene TRBJ1-5; D gene ambiguous. V lost 2 bases to trimming and J lost 6 bases, with 11 bases between them. From germline, CDR1 is MDHEN and CDR2 SYDVKM. The CDR3 covers 14 residues. Combining the CDR3 with reference TRBV28 and TRBJ1-5 gives the whole variable domain DVKVTQSSRYLVKRTGEKVFLECVQDMDHENMFWYRQDPGLGLRLIYFSYDVKMKEKGDIPEGYSVSREKKERFSLILESASTNQTSMYLCASSLMPPGQPQHFGDGTRLSIL.

V is TRBV11-2 and J is TRBJ2-7, with 9 nucleotides matching TRBD1. The CDR3 covers 18 residues. Germline-derived CDR1 and CDR2 are SGHAT and FQNNGV. Germline trimming cut 7 bases from V and 4 bases from J; bases unmatched to any gene: 20. This CDR3 is CASTPSGWGQGREYEQYF. The CDR3 DNA reads TGTGCCAGCACCCCTAGCGGATGGGGACAGGGAAGGGAATACGAGCAGTACTTC. Combining the CDR3 with reference TRBV11-2 and TRBJ2-7 gives the whole variable domain EAGVAQSPRYKIIEKRQSVAFWCNPISGHATLYWYQQILGQGPKLLIQFQNNGVVDDSQLPKDRFSAERLKGVDSTLKIQPAKLEDSAVYLCASTPSGWGQGREYEQYFGPGTRLTVT.

This clone was counted a few times. The rearrangement uses TRBV18 and TRBJ2-2; D might be TRBD1 (6 bases). CDR3 length equals 15 residues. Trimming shortened V by 5 bases and J by 2 bases, and 12 bases separated the two germline ends. Germline CDR1 reads KGHSH; CDR2 reads LQKENI. The CDR3 nucleotides are TGTGCCAGCTCAATCCAGGGGCCAAACACCGGGGAGCTGTTTTTT. Translating it yields CASSIQGPNTGELFF. Together with reference TRBV18 and TRBJ2-2, the CDR3 gives the full variable domain: NAGVMQNPRHLVRRRGQEARLRCSPMKGHSHVYWYRQLPEEGLKFMVYLQKENIIDESGMPKERFSAEFPKEGPSILRIQQVVRGDSAAYFCASSIQGPNTGELFFGEGSRLTVL.

This sequence joins TRBV13 and TRBJ2-2, with 7 positions matching TRBD1. Germline V gene lookup returns CDR1 PRHDT and CDR2 FYEKMQ (reference sequence). The CDR3 length is 16 residues. Unmatched junction bases numbered 8, after V lost 5 bases and J lost 2 bases. The CDR3 DNA sequence: TGTGCCAGCAGCCCACCGGGACAGAGAAACACCGGGGAGCTGTTTTTT. Its translation: CASSPPGQRNTGELFF.

This clone was seen a handful of times. The genes are TRBV19 and TRBJ2-5; 8 positions agree with TRBD1. Germline V gene lookup returns CDR1 LNHDA and CDR2 SQIVND (reference sequence). This CDR3 is 13 amino acids long. With V trimmed by 7 bases and J by 2 bases, 3 bases remained unmatched. Here the CDR3 reads CASTGGRQETQYF. DNA of the CDR3: TGTGCCAGTACAGGGGGCAGACAAGAGACCCAGTACTTC. Complete variable domain (other parts from reference TRBV19 and TRBJ2-5): DGGITQSPKYLFRKEGQNVTLSCEQNLNHDAMYWYRQDPGQGLRLIYYSQIVNDFQKGDIAEGYSVSREKKESFPLTVTSAQKNPTAFYLCASTGGRQETQYFGPGTRLLVL.

This clone was counted between two and nine times. This sequence joins TRBV4-1 and TRBJ1-5; possibly TRBD1 for D (5 bases). The germline V gene has CDR1 MGHRA and CDR2 YSYEKL. V shed 1 base and J shed 6 bases, with 16 bases lying between them. The CDR3 runs to 16 residues. In DNA, the CDR3 is TGCGCCAGCAGCCAAGTCCAGGGCGGGGAGGTTCAGCCCCAGCATTTT. It specifies CASSQVQGGEVQPQHF.

This chain connects TRBV27 to TRBJ2-7; the match to TRBD1 covers 7 bases. The J segment lost 2 bases and the V segment lost 5 bases, leaving 6 bases of the junction unmatched. The CDR3 contains 14 residues. Germline loops: CDR1 MNHEY, CDR2 SMNVEV (reference sequence). The CDR3 sequence: CASSTGARPYEQYF. DNA for the CDR3: TGTGCCAGCAGTACAGGGGCCCGGCCCTACGAGCAGTACTTC.

The CDR3 protein is CASRSGAGVFF. In nucleotides, the CDR3 is TGTGCCAGCAGATCAGGGGCAGGGGTATTCTTT. This chain connects TRBV28 to TRBJ1-1, with D possibly TRBD1 on 6 matching bases. V lost 6 bases and J 14 bases, leaving 16 bases between the germline ends. The CDR3 has 11 residues. CDR1 is MDHEN and CDR2 is SYDVKM in the germline V gene.

The chain combines TRBV4-1 with TRBJ2-3; TRBD1 aligns across 9 bases. The junction had 9 bases not matched to a gene; V was cut back by 1 base and J by 4 bases. Germline V gives CDR1 MGHRA, CDR2 YSYEKL. CDR3 length: 17 amino acids. As DNA, the CDR3 is TGCGCCAGCAGCCAAGTGGGACAGGGAAACCTGGCAGATACGCAGTATTTT. Encoded protein: CASSQVGQGNLADTQYF.

V gene TRBV25-1 combines with J gene TRBJ2-7; unclear D gene. Trimming removed 3 bases from V and 4 bases from J, with 4 bases in between. This CDR3 contains 11 residues. CDR1 and CDR2 (germline): MGHDK, SYGVNS. CDR3 sequence: CASSDSYEQYF. CDR3 nucleotide sequence: TGTGCCAGCAGTGATTCTTACGAGCAGTACTTC.

The chain uses TRBV19 and TRBJ2-3; D is perhaps TRBD1 (5 bases). The length of the CDR3 is 12 residues. The germline V gene encodes CDR1 LNHDA and CDR2 SQIVND (reference sequence). Trimming shortened V by 5 bases and J by 6 bases, and 9 bases separated the two germline ends. CDR3 sequence: CASSSYRDTQYF. The CDR3, as DNA: TGTGCCAGTAGTTCCTACAGGGATACGCAGTATTTT.

The rearrangement links TRBV27 to TRBJ1-4; D not resolved. The CDR3 has 15 amino acids. V lost 0 bases and J 12 bases, leaving 17 bases between the germline ends. Germline CDR1 and CDR2: MNHEY and SMNVEV (reference sequence). Here the CDR3 reads CASSLSGMGSPELFF. The CDR3 coding sequence is TGTGCCAGCAGTTTATCGGGAATGGGGAGTCCAGAACTGTTTTTT.

This clone has only one observation. An end of the junction differs from the germline gene, which may be a read error. This chain joins TRBV5-1 and TRBJ2-2; tentatively, D is TRBD1 (5 bases). CDR3 length: 16 residues. CDR1 is SGHRS and CDR2 is YFSETQ in the germline V gene. This chain's CDR3 is CASSQTRGASTRELFF. The DNA of the CDR3 is TGCGCCAGCAGCCAAACTCGTGGGGCGAGCACCAGGGAGCTGTTTTTT.

This clone was detected once. CDR3 residues: CASSVRGESYNEQFF. The CDR3 DNA is TGTGCCAGCAGCGTCAGGGGCGAATCCTACAATGAGCAGTTCTTC. The rearrangement links TRBV9 to TRBJ2-1, with D tentatively TRBD1 (6 bases). The CDR3 has 15 residues. Trimming left V 2 bases short and J 1 base short, with 10 bases between. Per the germline V gene, CDR1 is SGDLS and CDR2 is YYNGEE.

J is TRBJ2-2 and V is TRBV4-3, with 15 nucleotides matching TRBD2. Germline V lookup: CDR1 LGHNA, CDR2 YSLEER. The ends lost 4 bases at V and 6 bases at J; junction bases unmatched: 3. CDR3 length: 16 residues. This CDR3 reads CASSLRTSGRAGELFF. CDR3 bases: TGCGCCAGCAGCCTCCGGACTAGCGGGAGGGCCGGGGAGCTGTTTTTT.